Sequencing of this TCR beta chain was carried out in a study of shared clonotypes between healthy human individuals. Study-level information: CD8 memory received one plate per donor, CD8 naive two, CD4 memory three and CD4 naive three.

From CD4+ cells came CD45RA+ naive and CD45RA-negative memory subsets. For sorted subsets, about 190 ng DNA per replicate equaled about 27,000 T cell genomes. Assay used: immunoSEQ multiplex PCR; TCRdb lists only in-frame clones, some missing. The data contain about 2.3 million clones, over 85% of them singletons. The CDR3 contains 14 residues. Germline CDR1 is SGHTA and CDR2 is FQGNSA. Between the trimmed V and J ends, which lost 0 bases and 3 bases, there was a span of 8 bases. This chain links TRBV7-2 with TRBJ1-1, with D hard to call. Material: naive CD4+ T cells from PBMCs. The subset denotes: CD45RA+ positively selected. The sequence was obtained from a man in his late teens or twenties in good health. Some clones in this sample may be carry-over from other donors' samples. CDR3 sequence: CASSLAWRDTEAFF. The CDR3 DNA reads TGTGCCAGCAGCTTAGCATGGAGAGACACTGAAGCTTTCTTT.